The next 29 T cell receptor beta chains were all read from a single sample in a study of T cells after yellow fever vaccination. TCRdb fed the 5' RACE reads into MiXCR, producing one record per CDR3 protein. The table shows roughly 150,000 distinct CDR3 sequences, with roughly 8.2% occurring only once. Here the sequenced sample was CD4+ T cells sorted from PBMCs, taken 5 days after the yellow fever booster vaccination. The source is a man aged 30-40 years who received the YFV17D yellow fever vaccine.

A remark on this clonotype: This may be a read error: a much more frequent sequence differs by one nucleotide. The V and J genes are TRBV20-1 and TRBJ2-3, with D perhaps matching TRBD2 (5 bases). Germline assignment: CDR1 DFQATT and CDR2 SNEGSKA (reference sequence). CDR3 length: 13 residues. CDR3 DNA: TGCAGTACTAGGAGGCTGCCTTGGAATACGCAGTATTTT. It translates to CSTRRLPWNTQYF.

Many counts were recorded for this clonotype. The chain has TRBV5-1 and TRBJ2-1; 10 nucleotides line up with TRBD2. The CDR3 length is 16 residues. V lost 3 bases, J lost 7 bases, and 10 bases stayed unmatched. Looked up from germline, CDR1 is SGHRS and CDR2 is YFSETQ. The CDR3 DNA follows: TGCGCCAGCAGCTCCTCTAGCGGGAGTAGTTGGAATGAGCAGTTCTTC. Amino acid sequence: CASSSSSGSSWNEQFF.

This clonotype appeared many times. The V gene is TRBV6-5, the J gene TRBJ2-3; TRBD2 aligns across 8 bases. Germline V gives CDR1 MNHEY, CDR2 SVGAGI. The CDR3 contains 13 residues. Unmatched junction bases numbered 12, after V lost 10 bases and J lost 9 bases. CDR3 protein: CATSGGVTGTQYF. The CDR3 coding sequence is TGTGCCACCTCGGGGGGGGTGACGGGGACGCAGTATTTT.

This rearrangement joins TRBV5-1 to TRBJ2-5; 10 nucleotides align to TRBD1. Germline V CDR1 and CDR2: SGHRS, YFSETQ. V shed 7 bases, J shed 4 bases, and the junction held 10 bases outside the gene matches. The CDR3 runs to 15 residues. The CDR3 loop is CASSRQGASGETQYF. Here the CDR3 DNA reads TGCGCCAGCTCCAGACAGGGGGCAAGTGGAGAGACCCAGTACTTC.

In its sample, this clonotype was seen many times. The CDR3 nucleotides are TGTGCCAGCAGCTCTTCGAGTTCTGGCTACGAGCAGTACTTC. Its protein product is CASSSSSSGYEQYF. This chain joins TRBV12-3 or TRBV12-4 and TRBJ2-7; D is ambiguous. V gave up 6 bases and J gave up 3 bases, with 15 bases separating them. CDR3 length equals 14 residues.

This clonotype was detected ten times or more. The chain uses TRBV11-2 and TRBJ2-3; 14 bases agree with TRBD2. V lost 1 base to trimming and J lost 3 bases; unmatched junction nucleotides: 9. The CDR3 is made up of 19 amino acids. CDR1 is SGHAT and CDR2 is FQNNGV in the germline V gene. The CDR3 DNA sequence: TGTGCCAGCAGCTTAGGAGGGACTAGCGGGAGAAAATCGACAGATACGCAGTATTTT. Protein sequence: CASSLGGTSGRKSTDTQYF.

This clonotype has ten or more counts. The chain links TRBV3-1 to TRBJ2-1; D may be TRBD2 (5 bases). The germline CDR1 and CDR2 sequences are LGHDT and YNNKEL (reference sequence). CDR3 size: 15 residues. V gave up 5 bases and J gave up 7 bases, with 18 bases separating them. In nucleotides, the CDR3 is TGTGCCAGCAGCTCAAGGACGCGGGTGAGGAATGAGCAGTTCTTC. It specifies CASSSRTRVRNEQFF.

This clonotype occurred many times. The CDR3 spells CAISSDRNTGELFF. The DNA of the CDR3 is TGTGCCATCAGTTCGGACAGGAACACCGGGGAGCTGTTTTTT. The rearrangement links TRBV10-3 to TRBJ2-2; weak D call: TRBD1 (6 bases). The CDR3 consists of 14 residues. Germline CDR1 reads ENHRY; CDR2 reads SYGVKD. Deletions cut 5 bases from V and 1 base from J, with 8 bases between.

The rearrangement links TRBV12-5 to TRBJ1-5, with 8 bases matching TRBD1. Germline V gene data show CDR1 as LGHNT and CDR2 as FRNRAP. J gave up 7 bases and V 7 bases, and 6 bases lay outside the gene matches. The CDR3 runs to 13 residues. The DNA for the CDR3 is TGTGCTAGTGCCCAGGGGGCATGGCAGCCCCAGCATTTT. Protein product: CASAQGAWQPQHF.

This clonotype has a count of ten or more. The chain joins TRBV20-1 to TRBJ2-7; 11 bases match TRBD2. The CDR3 has 15 amino acids. Germline V gene sequence: CDR1 DFQATT, CDR2 SNEGSKA (reference sequence). After removal of 6 bases from V and 3 bases from J, the junction contained 10 bases not matched to a gene. The CDR3 is CSARLAGRRDYEQYF. The CDR3 coding sequence is TGCAGTGCCCGACTAGCGGGACGGAGAGACTACGAGCAGTACTTC.

This clonotype was counted ten times or more. The chain has TRBV18 and TRBJ2-2; 11 bases line up with TRBD1. Trimming cost V 5 bases and J 5 bases; bases outside gene matches: 4. Germline lookup yields CDR1 KGHSH and CDR2 LQKENI. The CDR3 spans 15 residues. The DNA for the CDR3 is TGTGCCAGCTCAACGGACAGGGGGCAAACCGGGGAGCTGTTTTTT. Protein product: CASSTDRGQTGELFF.

This clonotype was observed at least ten times. The conserved closing phenylalanine or tryptophan is absent in this CDR3, likely reflecting a read error. The J gene is TRBJ2-3, the V gene TRBV29-1, with 7 nucleotides matching TRBD2. V lost 6 bases, J lost 11 bases, and 14 bases stayed unmatched. Germline values: CDR1 SQVTM, CDR2 ANQGSEA. The CDR3 runs to 13 residues. CDR3 loop: CSVEASGQEGQYS. The CDR3 DNA sequence: TGCAGCGTCGAGGCTAGCGGCCAAGAAGGGCAGTATTCT.

The rearrangement links TRBV4-2 to TRBJ2-1, with a tentative D call TRBD2 (6 bases). The germline gives CDR1 LGHNA, CDR2 YNFKEQ. V was clipped by 1 base and J by 5 bases, with 18 bases between them. The CDR3 spans 17 residues. CDR3 region: CASSQVEGDRENNEQFF. In DNA, the CDR3 is TGTGCCAGCAGCCAAGTGGAAGGCGACCGGGAGAACAATGAGCAGTTCTTC.

This clonotype was counted ten times or more. The V call is TRBV20-1, the J call TRBJ1-6; the D gene is possibly TRBD1 (5 bases). CDR3 length: 15 amino acids. V lost 6 bases and J 4 bases, leaving 16 bases between the germline ends. CDR1 and CDR2 (germline): DFQATT, SNEGSKA (reference sequence). This chain's CDR3 is CSAATSRVYNSPLHF. CDR3 nucleotide sequence: TGCAGTGCCGCCACCTCCAGGGTTTATAATTCACCCCTCCACTTT.

This clonotype came up many times. This chain uses TRBV7-2 with TRBJ2-7; 8 nucleotides line up with TRBD1. From germline, CDR1 is SGHTA and CDR2 FQGNSA. CDR3 size: 14 residues. J gave up 2 bases and V 5 bases, and 5 bases lay outside the gene matches. CDR3 nucleotide sequence: TGTGCCAGCAGCCGACCGACAGGGGCCTACGAGCAGTACTTC. It encodes CASSRPTGAYEQYF.

This clonotype was counted at least ten times. V gene TRBV13 combines with J gene TRBJ2-5, with 10 bases lining up with TRBD2. CDR1 and CDR2 (germline): PRHDT, FYEKMQ (reference sequence). CDR3 size: 13 residues. After removal of 6 bases from V and 9 bases from J, the junction contained 7 bases not matched to a gene. The CDR3 region has the DNA TGTGCCAGCAGGAAGCGGGAGGGGGGGGCCCAGTACTTC. This sequence encodes CASRKREGGAQYF.

This clonotype was detected a few times. The chain uses TRBV5-4 and TRBJ2-5, with TRBD2 matching 7 bases. V was clipped by 1 base and J by 2 bases; unmatched bases: 2. There are 14 residues in the CDR3. Germline V CDR1 and CDR2: SGHNT, YYREEE (reference sequence). For the CDR3, the DNA is TGTGCCAGCAGCTTGCCTAGCGGACAAGAGACCCAGTACTTC. Protein sequence: CASSLPSGQETQYF.

This clonotype has a count of ten or more. This rearrangement joins TRBV20-1 to TRBJ2-7, with 12 bases aligning to TRBD2. The CDR3 has 15 amino acids. CDR1 is DFQATT, CDR2 SNEGSKA, per germline (reference sequence). The V gene end was trimmed by 1 base and the J gene end by 1 base; junction bases not matched to a gene: 2. CDR3 sequence reads: CSARGGLAGSYEQYF. The CDR3 nucleotides are TGCAGTGCTAGAGGAGGACTAGCGGGATCCTACGAGCAGTACTTC.

This clonotype was seen ten or more times. V is TRBV20-1 and J is TRBJ2-7, with D unresolved. Trimming shortened V by 3 bases and J by 2 bases, and 20 bases separated the two germline ends. The CDR3 sequence is 16 residues long. The V gene's germline CDR1 is DFQATT and CDR2 SNEGSKA (reference sequence). CDR3 DNA: TGCAGTGCTAGCTCCCCATGGACGAGGTCCACCTACGAGCAGTACTTC. As protein: CSASSPWTRSTYEQYF.

This clonotype showed up many times. The chain uses TRBV30 and TRBJ1-5; unclear D gene. The CDR3 runs 13 residues. Deletions cut 2 bases from V and 1 base from J, with 6 bases between. Looked up from germline, CDR1 is GTSNPN and CDR2 is SVGIG (reference sequence). CDR3: CAWSPQSNQPQHF. DNA for the CDR3: TGTGCCTGGAGTCCCCAGAGCAATCAGCCCCAGCATTTT.

This clonotype was detected ten times or more. The gene calls are TRBV7-2 and TRBJ2-7, with 8 nucleotides matching TRBD2. This CDR3 has 15 amino acids. Trimming removed 7 bases from V and 4 bases from J; junction bases left unmatched: 12. Germline V gene data show CDR1 as SGHTA and CDR2 as FQGNSA. CDR3 sequence reads: CASTLRTSWSYEQYF. The CDR3 DNA sequence: TGTGCCAGCACCCTAAGGACTAGCTGGTCGTACGAGCAGTACTTC.

The sample holds many counts of this clonotype. This chain uses TRBV24-1 with TRBJ1-1, with 7 bases that match TRBD1. CDR1 and CDR2 (germline): KGHDR, SFDVKD. This CDR3 has 15 amino acids. J gave up 4 bases and V 4 bases, and 8 bases lay outside the gene matches. CDR3 coding DNA: TGTGCCACCAGTGAGGCGGACAGGACGGGCACTGAAGCTTTCTTT. As protein: CATSEADRTGTEAFF.

This clonotype came up many times. V and J are TRBV29-1 and TRBJ2-1, with 8 bases matching TRBD2. The CDR3 loop spans 14 amino acids. In germline, CDR1 is SQVTM, CDR2 ANQGSEA. The trim removed 6 bases at V and 0 bases at J, leaving 4 bases unmatched. The CDR3 DNA reads TGCAGCGTAGGCGGGAGGAGCTCCTACAATGAGCAGTTCTTC. It is translated as CSVGGRSSYNEQFF.

Many counts were recorded for this clonotype. V is TRBV27 and J is TRBJ1-3; TRBD1 might be the D (6 bases). Trimming pared 6 bases from V and 2 bases from J, leaving 14 bases between. Germline values: CDR1 MNHEY, CDR2 SMNVEV (reference sequence). This CDR3 comprises 15 residues. The CDR3 DNA reads TGTGCCAGCAGATACAGGGAGGGGGCTGGAAACACCATATATTTT. This codes for CASRYREGAGNTIYF.

The table lists this clonotype with many counts. The rearrangement links TRBV12-3 or TRBV12-4 to TRBJ2-3; 10 bases map to TRBD2. The CDR3 runs 16 residues. V lost 2 bases, J lost 1 base, and 3 bases stayed unmatched. The CDR3: CASSLRLAGRTDTQYF. The CDR3 DNA follows: TGTGCCAGCAGTTTACGACTAGCGGGTCGCACAGATACGCAGTATTTT.

This clonotype was recorded at least ten times. The chain joins TRBV12-3 or TRBV12-4 to TRBJ2-7; the match to TRBD1 covers 8 bases. This CDR3 spans 15 amino acids. With 5 bases clipped from V and 5 bases from J, the junction kept 11 bases outside the gene matches. CDR3 loop: CASSRARGPRDEQYF. CDR3 bases: TGTGCCAGCAGTCGCGCCAGGGGGCCTCGGGACGAGCAGTACTTC.

This clonotype occurred many times. CDR3 amino acids: CSAAGFGAYNEQFF. The CDR3 nucleotides are TGCAGTGCCGCGGGATTTGGGGCCTACAATGAGCAGTTCTTC. The rearrangement uses TRBV20-1 and TRBJ2-1; D might be TRBD2 (6 bases). The CDR3 is 14 residues long. The V end lost 6 bases, the J end lost 2 bases, and 14 bases lay between the germline ends. Germline V gene sequence: CDR1 DFQATT, CDR2 SNEGSKA (reference sequence).

A remark on this clonotype: This clone may be a read error of a much larger clone one base away. The V gene is TRBV5-1, the J gene TRBJ2-5, with D unresolved. Per the germline V gene, CDR1 is SGHRS and CDR2 is YFSETQ. This CDR3 region has 14 residues. V shed 0 bases and J shed 5 bases, with 11 bases lying between them. The CDR3: CASSLDISIETQYF. The CDR3 coding sequence is TGCGCCAGCAGCTTGGATATCTCCATTGAGACCCAGTACTTC.

Ten or more counts support this clonotype. J is TRBJ2-7 and V is TRBV11-2; D is ambiguous. This CDR3 has 14 amino acids. CDR1 SGHAT and CDR2 FQNNGV come from the germline V gene. Between the trimmed V and J ends, which lost 3 bases and 0 bases, there was a span of 9 bases. CDR3 amino acids: CASSFTDPSYEQYF. The CDR3 coding sequence is TGTGCCAGCAGCTTTACTGACCCCTCCTACGAGCAGTACTTC.